These 19 T cell receptor beta chains originate from one sample sequenced in a study of cytomegalovirus exposure and HLA in healthy donors. The PCR contained 60 Vbeta and 13 Jbeta primers. Data came from immunoSEQ multiplex PCR; TCRdb stores just in-frame clones and leaves some out. The sample has some 190,000 clones, around three quarters seen once; the top ten hold 11% to 15%. Input material: PBMCs. These TCRs come from a woman between 25 and 40 years old in good health and CMV-seropositive.

The chain joins TRBV28 to TRBJ1-2; tentative D call: TRBD1 (5 bases). CDR1 and CDR2 (germline): MDHEN, SYDVKM. The CDR3 spans 15 residues. The germline V and J ends were trimmed by 7 bases and 4 bases, with 19 bases remaining between them. CDR3 protein: CASTRLGGSSYGYTF. In DNA form, the CDR3 reads TGTGCCAGCACCCGGTTGGGGGGATCGAGCTATGGCTACACCTTC.

This clone has a handful of counts. The same CDR3 also results from other DNA sequences found in this sample. This sequence joins TRBV5-1 and TRBJ1-5; TRBD1 is a possible D gene (5 bases). Germline V CDR1 and CDR2: SGHRS, YFSETQ. Between the trimmed V and J ends, which lost 4 bases and 5 bases, there was a span of 10 bases. CDR3 length equals 13 residues. The CDR3 DNA reads TGCGCCAGCAGCCTGGGGGGGGATCAGCCCCAGCATTTT. Amino acid sequence: CASSLGGDQPQHF.

The chain carries TRBV5-4 and TRBJ2-5; D remains unclear. Per the germline V gene, CDR1 is SGHNT and CDR2 is YYREEE (reference sequence). Trimming removed 5 bases at V and 2 bases at J, with 16 bases between. This CDR3 spans 15 amino acids. The CDR3 spells CASSTKVAPQETQYF. The DNA of the CDR3 is TGTGCCAGCAGTACTAAGGTCGCCCCACAAGAGACCCAGTACTTC.

The chain couples TRBV12-5 to TRBJ2-1; 8 bases are a match to TRBD2. Trimming at V came to 2 bases and at J to 2 bases, leaving 5 bases not matched to a gene. Germline lookup yields CDR1 LGHNT and CDR2 FRNRAP. The CDR3 consists of 16 residues. In nucleotides, the CDR3 is TGTGCTAGTGGTTTGTCACTAGCGGAGGCCTACAATGAGCAGTTCTTC. Its protein is CASGLSLAEAYNEQFF.

This clone was detected many times. The chain recombines TRBV18 with TRBJ2-1, with a possible D match to TRBD2 (5 bases). CDR3 length: 14 residues. Germline-derived CDR1 and CDR2 are KGHSH and LQKENI. With 2 bases removed from V and 9 bases from J, the gap between germline ends came to 14 bases. The CDR3 region is CASSPTREGGEQFF. The CDR3 region has the DNA TGTGCCAGCTCACCAACACGGGAAGGCGGTGAGCAGTTCTTC.

This clone was counted a few times. The chain has TRBV9 and TRBJ1-1, with 9 bases that match TRBD1. V dropped 4 bases and J dropped 4; count of bases not matched to a gene: 5. This CDR3 has 14 residues. Per germline, CDR1 SGDLS and CDR2 YYNGEE. The CDR3 here is CASSIDRGATEAFF. DNA for the CDR3: TGTGCCAGCAGCATCGACAGGGGGGCCACTGAAGCTTTCTTT.

The chain uses TRBV30 and TRBJ2-1, with D hard to call. Germline assignment: CDR1 GTSNPN and CDR2 SVGIG (reference sequence). V shed 0 bases and J shed 1 base, with 10 bases lying between them. This CDR3 has 15 residues. CDR3 coding DNA: TGTGCCTGGAGTGTAGCGTCGTTTTCCTACAATGAGCAGTTCTTC. It encodes CAWSVASFSYNEQFF.

This sequence joins TRBV5-1 and TRBJ2-7, with a tentative D call TRBD1 (6 bases). CDR1 SGHRS and CDR2 YFSETQ come from the germline V gene. The ends were cut back, 6 bases at V and 5 bases at J, with 15 bases in the middle. The CDR3 sequence is 13 residues long. CDR3 bases: TGCGCCAGCACCCCCGGCGAGGGGGACGAGCAGTACTTC. This codes for CASTPGEGDEQYF.

CDR3 coding DNA: TGTGCCAGCAGTTTAAGTTTCGCCGGGGGGGAAAAACTGTTTTTT. Encoded protein: CASSLSFAGGEKLFF. The chain carries TRBV28 and TRBJ1-4; D is possibly TRBD1 (5 bases). The germline V and J ends were trimmed by 2 bases and 8 bases, with 15 bases remaining between them. The CDR3 length is 15 residues. Germline loops: CDR1 MDHEN, CDR2 SYDVKM.

This clone was counted once. The J gene is TRBJ2-3, the V gene TRBV5-1, with D possibly matching TRBD1 (5 bases). Germline-derived CDR1 and CDR2 are SGHRS and YFSETQ. This CDR3 spans 16 amino acids. The V gene lost 1 base and the J gene lost 4 bases, with 16 bases spanning the gap. The CDR3 spells CASSLTTVMVPDTQYF. The CDR3 coding sequence is TGCGCCAGCAGCTTGACGACAGTGATGGTACCAGATACGCAGTATTTT. The whole variable domain, filled in from reference TRBV5-1 and TRBJ2-3, reads KAGVTQTPRYLIKTRGQQVTLSCSPISGHRSVSWYQQTPGQGLQFLFEYFSETQRNKGNFPGRFSGRQFSNSRSEMNVSTLELGDSALYLCASSLTTVMVPDTQYFGPGTRLTVL.

This clone appeared a few times. The chain links TRBV18 to TRBJ1-1; 9 bases align to TRBD1. Germline assignment: CDR1 KGHSH and CDR2 LQKENI. With V trimmed by 3 bases and J by 1 base, 9 bases remained unmatched. The CDR3 contains 17 residues. CDR3 in amino acids: CASSPGVGTGSNTEAFF. For the CDR3, the DNA is TGTGCCAGCTCACCCGGGGTAGGGACAGGGTCGAACACTGAAGCTTTCTTT.

The chain recombines TRBV5-1 with TRBJ2-3; 8 bases are a match to TRBD1. The CDR3 loop spans 14 amino acids. Per germline, CDR1 SGHRS and CDR2 YFSETQ. Germline trimming cut 5 bases from V and 2 bases from J; bases unmatched to any gene: 4. CDR3 DNA sequence: TGCGCCAGCAGTCCGGGACAGGTCACAGATACGCAGTATTTT. Translating gives CASSPGQVTDTQYF.

The chain links TRBV27 to TRBJ2-6; TRBD1 matches at 8 bases. This CDR3 contains 15 residues. After removal of 5 bases from V and 6 bases from J, the junction contained 6 bases not matched to a gene. The germline CDR1 and CDR2 sequences are MNHEY and SMNVEV (reference sequence). CDR3 nucleotides: TGTGCCAGCAGTCAGGACAGGGTAGTGGCCAACGTCCTGACTTTC. Residues: CASSQDRVVANVLTF.

The rearrangement links TRBV30 to TRBJ2-4, with TRBD1 matching 7 bases. The V segment lost 3 bases and the J segment 3 bases; nucleotides outside the gene matches: 5. This CDR3 spans 14 amino acids. Germline CDR1 reads GTSNPN; CDR2 reads SVGIG (reference sequence). The CDR3 sequence is CAWRDRVGKNIQYF. The DNA for the CDR3 is TGTGCCTGGAGAGACAGGGTAGGCAAAAACATTCAGTACTTC.

Only a few counts were recorded for this clone. The junction and the germline gene differ at one end; a read error may be behind it. This sequence joins TRBV7-7 and TRBJ2-1; D might be TRBD2 (6 bases). The germline CDR1 and CDR2 sequences are SSHAT and FNYEAQ (reference sequence). This CDR3 is 14 amino acids long. CDR3 nucleotide sequence: TGTGCTAGCAGCTTGGGCGGGGAAAACAATGAGCAGTTCTTC. Translating it yields CASSLGGENNEQFF. The variable domain in full, with the rest retrieved from reference TRBV7-7 and TRBJ2-1, is GAGVSQSPRYKVTKRGQDVTLRCDPISSHATLYWYQQALGQGPEFLTYFNYEAQPDKSGLPSDRFSAERPEGSISTLTIQRTEQRDSAMYRCASSLGGENNEQFFGPGTRLTVL.

With respect to this clone: One end of the junction does not line up with germline, which may come from a read error. The chain joins TRBV7-9 to TRBJ1-4, with D hard to call. This CDR3 has 15 residues. Germline loops: CDR1 SEHNR, CDR2 FQNEAQ (reference sequence). The CDR3 spells CSSSLDGGGDEKLFF. In DNA form, the CDR3 reads TGTTCCAGCAGCCTTGACGGAGGAGGTGATGAAAAACTGTTTTTT.

This chain connects TRBV5-1 to TRBJ1-2; the D gene is possibly TRBD1 (6 bases). CDR3 length: 15 amino acids. The V end lost 0 bases, the J end lost 8 bases, and 17 bases lay between the germline ends. Germline V gene sequence: CDR1 SGHRS, CDR2 YFSETQ. The CDR3 protein is CASSLGSTGREGYTF. The CDR3 DNA is TGCGCCAGCAGCTTGGGGTCGACAGGACGAGAGGGCTACACCTTC.

V usage is TRBV13 and J usage is TRBJ2-3, with 10 bases that match TRBD2. Germline lookup yields CDR1 PRHDT and CDR2 FYEKMQ (reference sequence). This CDR3 has 16 residues. Germline trimming cut 5 bases from V and 6 bases from J; bases unmatched to any gene: 11. The CDR3 region has the DNA TGTGCCAGCAGCCGCCCCTCGCTAGCGGGAGCCGATACGCAGTATTTT. It codes for CASSRPSLAGADTQYF.

The V and J genes are TRBV27 and TRBJ1-2, with 7 bases fitting TRBD1. Looked up from germline, CDR1 is MNHEY and CDR2 is SMNVEV (reference sequence). Losses at the gene ends were 5 bases for V and 7 bases for J; bases not matched to a gene: 7. This CDR3 is 13 amino acids long. In nucleotides, the CDR3 is TGTGCCAGCAGTCCCTCAGGACAGGTTGGCTACACCTTC. Its protein is CASSPSGQVGYTF.